This T cell receptor (beta chain) comes out of a study of T-cell reconstitution after alpha-beta-depleted transplantation in children (dated by TCRdb to between 2015 and 2016). Study-wide context: Using TCR repertoire profiling, the study followed T-cell immune reconstitution in a quantitative way in children after TCRalphabeta/CD19-depleted allogeneic hematopoietic cell transplantation. Paper-wide results and their limitations: About two months after transplant, the apparently early recovery of alphabetaT-cell counts reportedly depended on just several hundred clones that had expanded rapidly and came from non-depleted graft cells. In some patients, the high TCRbeta diversity seen at day 60 was put down to recipient T cells and intrathymic progenitors that had survived conditioning. Over subsequent months, a decline in hyperexpanded clone frequencies was noted, and after one year, T-cell counts and TCRbeta diversity were mostly ascribed to newly produced T cells.

With regard to this clonotype: Its antigen has not been determined. A junction end diverges from the germline sequence, so it may reflect a read error.

What this sample's treatment or condition label stands for: allogeneic hematopoietic cell transplantation with graft depleted of TCRalphabeta T cells and CD19 B cells. TCRalphabeta/CD19-depleted allogeneic hematopoietic cell grafts were given to the transplant recipients, all of whom were children. Including the terminal cysteine and phenylalanine, the CDR3 comprises 17 residues. Only the CDR3 region is kept as DNA, spanning 51 bases read in frame from base 1. In the germline V gene, CDR1 corresponds to SGHVS and CDR2 to FQNEAQ. The library relied on PCR. The data were produced on an Illumina HiSeq 2500. To normalize quantification of the TCRbeta repertoire, the TCR libraries were built with molecular barcoding that relied on unique molecular identifiers. The public reads were run again by TCRdb, first through fastp at Q25 and then through MiXCR, and only productive beta chains were kept. Under each unique CDR3 protein, matching rows form one entry showing the most common genes and DNA. For this sample there are 300,000 to 400,000 distinct CDR3 sequences; roughly 15% appear just once. The top ten clones comprise roughly two fifths of the sample.

The clonotype was recovered from a male patient between 2 and 10 years old who had a stem cell transplant for acute lymphoblastic leukemia, so the T cells may come from the graft donor. This specimen was PBMCs, mostly from graft donor cells, taken 360 days after TCRalphabeta/CD19-depleted stem cell transplant. The V and J segments used are TRBV7-8 and TRBJ2-3, with TRBD2 identical over 8 junction bases. The nucleotide sequence is given as TGTACCAGCAGTCCTACGCGGGGGGTAGGTCGCACAGATACGCAGTATTTT. Its translation is CTSSPTRGVGRTDTQYF.